This TCR beta chain came from a study of blood T cell repertoires in COVID-19. CDR3 length equals 17 residues. V was pared by 2 bases and J by 5 bases, with 11 bases of the junction left unmatched. Germline CDR1 MNHEY, CDR2 SVGEGT. Assay: immunoSEQ multiplex PCR; the TCRdb copy retains only in-frame clones and omits some. The sample lists approximately 270,000 clones; about nine tenths were seen once. The genes are TRBV6-2 or TRBV6-3 and TRBJ1-5; 8 nucleotides agree with TRBD1. This TCR derives from a man aged 35 to 55 who had recovered from COVID-19. Sequencing input: PBMCs or T cells enriched from blood (not recorded which). The CDR3 DNA reads as TGTGCCAGCAGTTACGGGGCAGGGGGCGGGATACATCAGCCCCAGCATTTT. Amino acid sequence: CASSYGAGGGIHQPQHF.